This T cell receptor beta chain was sequenced for a study of blood T cell repertoires in COVID-19. A remark on this clone: At the DNA level, this CDR3 is encoded by other sequences in the same sample as well.

The protocol was immunoSEQ multiplex PCR, while the TCRdb copy is restricted to in-frame clones and leaves out a portion. The table has more than 150,000 clones, roughly 90% seen once; the top ten hold roughly 7%. The source material was PBMCs or T cells enriched from blood (not recorded which). This receptor was taken from a woman aged 50 to 65 who had recovered from COVID-19.

DNA for the CDR3: TGTGCCAGCTCACCACCTTATACAGATACGCAGTATTTT. This codes for CASSPPYTDTQYF. V usage is TRBV18 and J usage is TRBJ2-3; D gene ambiguous. The germline V and J ends were trimmed by 0 bases and 3 bases, with 4 bases remaining between them. The CDR3 covers 13 residues. Germline values: CDR1 KGHSH, CDR2 LQKENI.